Listed here are 27 T cell receptor beta chains from one sample, sequenced in a study of identical twins. MiXCR was run by TCRdb on the 5' RACE reads, yielding one entry per CDR3 protein. In the table there are fewer than 250,000 distinct CDR3 sequences, less than 8% of which are singletons. The data also belong to a second study, concerning yellow fever vaccine responses in identical twins.

The sequenced sample was memory (CD45RO+) T cells sorted from blood. All receptors derive from a woman in her late teens or twenties in good health.

The genes are TRBV20-1 and TRBJ2-3; tentatively, D is TRBD1 (5 bases). This CDR3 contains 14 residues. Germline CDR1 is DFQATT and CDR2 is SNEGSKA (reference sequence). V lost 6 bases, J lost 10 bases, and 23 bases lay in between. The chain's CDR3 is CSARDPIKSPSQYF. The CDR3 DNA reads as TGCAGTGCCAGGGATCCTATAAAAAGCCCCTCGCAGTATTTT.

This clonotype has more than one count but fewer than ten. V is TRBV20-1 and J is TRBJ2-7; D not certain. This CDR3 has 11 amino acids. V dropped 2 bases and J dropped 4 bases, with 6 bases sitting between them. The V gene's germline CDR1 is DFQATT and CDR2 SNEGSKA (reference sequence). CDR3 DNA sequence: TGCAGTGCTAGACTTGATTACGAGCAGTACTTC. Protein: CSARLDYEQYF.

In this sample, this clonotype turned up many times. This chain joins TRBV27 and TRBJ1-2, with TRBD1 as a possible D gene (6 bases). The germline gives CDR1 MNHEY, CDR2 SMNVEV (reference sequence). V was pared by 5 bases and J by 2 bases, with 12 bases between. The length of the CDR3 is 14 residues. CDR3 sequence (DNA): TGTGCCAGCAGTACACGACAGGAGAACTATGGCTACACCTTC. Protein: CASSTRQENYGYTF.

This clonotype came up a few times. The chain uses TRBV7-2 and TRBJ2-5; no clear D. The CDR3 contains 15 residues. CDR1 and CDR2 from the germline V gene are SGHTA and FQGNSA. Trimming removed 0 bases from V and 2 bases from J, with 10 bases in between. CDR3 amino acids: CASSLAHSRQETQYF. DNA for the CDR3: TGTGCCAGCAGCTTAGCTCACTCCAGGCAAGAGACCCAGTACTTC.

This rearrangement joins TRBV6-5 to TRBJ2-7, with a possible D match to TRBD2 (5 bases). V was trimmed by 4 bases and J by 7 bases, leaving 14 bases between them. Germline lookup yields CDR1 MNHEY and CDR2 SVGAGI. The CDR3 is 13 residues long. The CDR3: CASSLTPPGEQYF. DNA of the CDR3: TGTGCCAGCAGTTTGACACCTCCGGGGGAGCAGTACTTC.

J is TRBJ2-7 and V is TRBV7-3; D possibly uses TRBD1 or TRBD2 (5 bases each). This CDR3 spans 13 amino acids. V was trimmed by 2 bases and J by 7 bases, leaving 12 bases between them. CDR1 is SGHTA and CDR2 is FQGTGA in the germline V gene. This chain's CDR3 is CASSLQGEREQYF. CDR3 nucleotide sequence: TGTGCCAGCAGCTTACAGGGAGAGAGGGAGCAGTACTTC. Drawing the rest from reference TRBV7-3 and TRBJ2-7, the complete variable domain is GAGVSQTPSNKVTEKGKYVELRCDPISGHTALYWYRQSLGQGPEFLIYFQGTGAADDSGLPNDRFFAVRPEGSVSTLKIQRTERGDSAVYLCASSLQGEREQYFGPGTRLTVT.

V usage is TRBV5-6 and J usage is TRBJ2-7, with D tentatively TRBD1 (5 bases). This CDR3 spans 14 amino acids. CDR1 SGHDT and CDR2 YYEEEE come from the germline V gene. Between the trimmed V and J ends, which lost 5 bases and 3 bases, there was a span of 15 bases. The CDR3 loop is CASRSVGADYEQYF. The CDR3 DNA reads as TGTGCCAGCAGATCCGTTGGGGCCGACTACGAGCAGTACTTC.

This sequence joins TRBV5-1 and TRBJ1-2, with D uncertain. The germline V gene encodes CDR1 SGHRS and CDR2 YFSETQ. The CDR3 spans 12 residues. Trimming pared 0 bases from V and 7 bases from J, leaving 7 bases between. In DNA, the CDR3 is TGCGCCAGCAGCTTGGGCAACGGTGGCTACACCTTC. Translated, it gives CASSLGNGGYTF.

In its sample, this clonotype was seen a few times. The chain uses TRBV7-9 and TRBJ2-1; D is unresolved. This CDR3 has 17 residues. Trimming shortened V by 4 bases and J by 9 bases, and 25 bases separated the two germline ends. From germline, CDR1 is SEHNR and CDR2 FQNEAQ (reference sequence). The CDR3 nucleotides read TGTGCCAGCAGCTCCACGAGAGGCCCGGCTCATTTGGGTGAGCAGTTCTTC. Protein: CASSSTRGPAHLGEQFF.

V and J are TRBV6-5 and TRBJ2-3; perhaps TRBD2 as D (5 bases). The V gene's germline CDR1 is MNHEY and CDR2 SVGAGI. The V end was cut by 2 bases, the J end by 5 bases, with 8 bases between. The CDR3 consists of 13 residues. CDR3 sequence: CASSYLGEDTQYF. CDR3 nucleotide sequence: TGTGCCAGCAGTTACCTCGGGGAAGATACGCAGTATTTT.

This clonotype has just a few counts. The chain combines TRBV7-2 with TRBJ2-1; 10 bases align to TRBD2. The V and J ends lost 5 bases and 4 bases, in that order; junction bases with no gene match: 8. The CDR3 has 16 residues. Germline CDR1 and CDR2: SGHTA and FQGNSA. CDR3 residues: CASSPYISGRYNEQFF. In nucleotides, the CDR3 is TGTGCCAGCAGCCCATACATTAGCGGGAGGTACAATGAGCAGTTCTTC.

V usage is TRBV7-9 and J usage is TRBJ2-7, with D tentatively TRBD2 (5 bases). This CDR3 has 14 residues. V shed 5 bases and J shed 0 bases, with 11 bases lying between them. The germline V gene encodes CDR1 SEHNR and CDR2 FQNEAQ (reference sequence). CDR3 DNA: TGTGCCAGCAGCGGATCGGGGAACTCCTACGAGCAGTACTTC. Protein product: CASSGSGNSYEQYF.

This clonotype was found many times. The gene calls are TRBV24-1 and TRBJ2-3; either TRBD1 or TRBD2 may fit D (5 bases each). V lost 1 base and J 2 bases, leaving 12 bases between the germline ends. CDR3 length equals 16 residues. The germline V gene has CDR1 KGHDR and CDR2 SFDVKD. CDR3 nucleotides: TGTGCCACCAGTGATTTAGGCCCCGGGGCCACAGATACGCAGTATTTT. This encodes CATSDLGPGATDTQYF.

This clonotype occurred a few times. The chain carries TRBV20-1 and TRBJ2-7; perhaps TRBD1 as D (6 bases). Looked up from germline, CDR1 is DFQATT and CDR2 is SNEGSKA (reference sequence). The CDR3 extends over 12 amino acids. Between the trimmed V and J ends, which lost 7 bases and 5 bases, there was a span of 15 bases. CDR3 loop: CSGRDMGHEQYF. In DNA form, the CDR3 reads TGCAGTGGCCGGGACATGGGCCACGAGCAGTACTTC.

V is TRBV28 and J is TRBJ2-3, with 8 bases fitting TRBD2. V was clipped by 5 bases and J by 0 bases; unmatched bases: 19. The CDR3 is 20 residues long. Germline CDR1 reads MDHEN; CDR2 reads SYDVKM. The CDR3 loop is CASSHQFGGVRTPSTDTQYF. Written as DNA, the CDR3 is TGTGCCAGCAGTCATCAGTTCGGGGGGGTTCGGACACCTAGCACAGATACGCAGTATTTT.

The chain has TRBV20-1 and TRBJ2-7, with a tentative D call TRBD2 (5 bases). This CDR3 has 13 amino acids. The V gene's germline CDR1 is DFQATT and CDR2 SNEGSKA (reference sequence). V lost 6 bases and J 2 bases, leaving 14 bases between the germline ends. Here the CDR3 DNA reads TGCAGTGCACCTGCGCTAGCCACCTACGAGCAGTACTTC. Protein: CSAPALATYEQYF.

This clonotype has at least ten counts. The rearrangement uses TRBV3-1 and TRBJ1-1, with D hard to call. Germline CDR1 and CDR2: LGHDT and YNNKEL (reference sequence). Trimming pared 0 bases from V and 8 bases from J, leaving 10 bases between. The CDR3 sequence is 13 residues long. The CDR3 sequence: CASSQDPGREAFF. As DNA, the CDR3 is TGTGCCAGCAGCCAAGACCCCGGCAGGGAAGCTTTCTTT.

In this sample, this clonotype turned up a few times. The chain combines TRBV6-6 with TRBJ1-2; a possible D gene is TRBD1 (5 bases). The CDR3 is 13 residues long. Trimming removed 5 bases at V and 4 bases at J, with 11 bases between. Germline loops: CDR1 MNHNY, CDR2 SVGAGI (reference sequence). The CDR3 region is CASSMGGGYGYTF. CDR3 DNA: TGTGCCAGCAGTATGGGGGGGGGCTATGGCTACACCTTC.

This clonotype was observed at least ten times. The V gene is TRBV28, the J gene TRBJ2-7; TRBD2 agrees at 12 bases. With 4 bases clipped from V and 3 bases from J, the junction kept 1 base outside the gene matches. This CDR3 spans 14 amino acids. CDR1 is MDHEN, CDR2 SYDVKM, per germline. This CDR3 reads CASSSTSGSYEQYF. DNA for the CDR3: TGTGCCAGCAGTTCGACTAGCGGGAGCTACGAGCAGTACTTC. The variable domain in full, completed from reference TRBV28 and TRBJ2-7, reads DVKVTQSSRYLVKRTGEKVFLECVQDMDHENMFWYRQDPGLGLRLIYFSYDVKMKEKGDIPEGYSVSREKKERFSLILESASTNQTSMYLCASSSTSGSYEQYFGPGTRLTVT.

The sample holds many counts of this clonotype. The chain employs TRBV7-6 and TRBJ2-1, with TRBD1 identical over 7 bases. The CDR3 is 15 amino acids. Germline lookup yields CDR1 SGHVS and CDR2 FNYEAQ. V lost 4 bases, J lost 4 bases, and 7 bases stayed unmatched. The CDR3 spells CASSSRDSLYNEQFF. The CDR3 bases are TGTGCCAGCAGCTCCCGGGACAGCCTTTACAATGAGCAGTTCTTC.

This clonotype was detected many times. The chain recombines TRBV7-2 with TRBJ2-1; 9 positions match TRBD2. Trimming cost V 4 bases and J 8 bases; bases outside gene matches: 12. This CDR3 region has 16 residues. The V gene's germline CDR1 is SGHTA and CDR2 FQGNSA. The CDR3 is CASSWWTSALQDEQFF. The CDR3 DNA reads as TGTGCCAGCAGCTGGTGGACTAGCGCCCTACAGGATGAGCAGTTCTTC.

J is TRBJ2-3 and V is TRBV19; TRBD2 matches 7 bases. Trimming took 5 bases from V and 1 from J; bases not matched to a gene: 12. This CDR3 has 17 residues. Germline V gene lookup returns CDR1 LNHDA and CDR2 SQIVND (reference sequence). CDR3 loop: CASSVSGTTIGTDTQYF. The CDR3 DNA reads TGTGCCAGTAGTGTCTCCGGGACTACAATCGGCACAGATACGCAGTATTTT.

This clonotype was picked up a small number of times. The V call is TRBV20-1, the J call TRBJ2-4; D not resolved. CDR3 length: 14 amino acids. V dropped 0 bases and J dropped 4 bases, with 10 bases sitting between them. The V gene's germline CDR1 is DFQATT and CDR2 SNEGSKA (reference sequence). The CDR3 coding sequence is TGCAGTGCTAGAGATTCAGTCCTGAAAAACATTCAGTACTTC. This encodes CSARDSVLKNIQYF.

This clonotype was recorded at least ten times. The chain uses TRBV25-1 and TRBJ1-2; tentative D call: TRBD1 (6 bases). The germline gives CDR1 MGHDK, CDR2 SYGVNS. The CDR3 length is 13 residues. The V and J ends lost 1 base and 5 bases respectively, with 8 bases between them. This CDR3 is CASSEFRGYGYTF. Written as DNA, the CDR3 is TGTGCCAGCAGTGAATTCAGGGGTTATGGCTACACCTTC.

This clonotype was observed at least ten times. The rearrangement uses TRBV20-1 and TRBJ2-1; no clear D gene. The CDR3 spans 15 residues. Germline V gene data show CDR1 as DFQATT and CDR2 as SNEGSKA (reference sequence). The ends were cut back, 4 bases at V and 5 bases at J, with 18 bases in the middle. This chain's CDR3 is CSATLSRNLNNEQFF. CDR3 nucleotides: TGCAGTGCTACTCTTTCCCGGAACCTAAACAATGAGCAGTTCTTC.

In this sample, this clonotype turned up many times. V and J are TRBV7-2 and TRBJ2-1, with a tentative D call TRBD2 (6 bases). The V gene's germline CDR1 is SGHTA and CDR2 FQGNSA. CDR3 size: 15 residues. V lost 2 bases, J lost 6 bases, and 14 bases lay in between. The chain's CDR3 is CASSLSGSGGNEQFF. In DNA, the CDR3 is TGTGCCAGCAGCTTATCCGGGAGTGGCGGCAATGAGCAGTTCTTC.

This clonotype was detected ten times or more. V is TRBV29-1 and J is TRBJ2-1; 10 nucleotides line up with TRBD2. J was trimmed by 5 bases and V by 4 bases; bases with no gene match: 2. The CDR3 covers 13 residues. Germline V gives CDR1 SQVTM, CDR2 ANQGSEA. CDR3 coding DNA: TGCAGCGTTGCGGGACTAGCGAACAATGAGCAGTTCTTC. Translating gives CSVAGLANNEQFF.